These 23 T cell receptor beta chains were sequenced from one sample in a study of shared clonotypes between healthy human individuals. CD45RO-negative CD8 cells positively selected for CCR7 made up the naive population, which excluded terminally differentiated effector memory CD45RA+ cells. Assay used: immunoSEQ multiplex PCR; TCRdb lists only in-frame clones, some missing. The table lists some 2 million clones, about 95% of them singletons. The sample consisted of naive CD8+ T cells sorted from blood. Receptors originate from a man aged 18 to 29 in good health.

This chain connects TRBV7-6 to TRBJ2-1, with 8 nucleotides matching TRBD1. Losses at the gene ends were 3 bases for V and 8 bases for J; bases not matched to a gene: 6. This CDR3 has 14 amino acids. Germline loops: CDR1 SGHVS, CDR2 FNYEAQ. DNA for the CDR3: TGTGCCAGCAGCTTTGGACAGGGAAAGGATGAGCAGTTCTTC. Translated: CASSFGQGKDEQFF.

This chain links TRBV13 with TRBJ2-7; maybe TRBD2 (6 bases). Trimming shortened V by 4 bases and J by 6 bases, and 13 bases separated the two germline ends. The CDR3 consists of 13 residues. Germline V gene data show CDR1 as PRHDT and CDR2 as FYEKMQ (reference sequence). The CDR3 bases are TGTGCCAGCAGCTCGCCCGCGGGGTCCGAGCAGTACTTC. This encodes CASSSPAGSEQYF.

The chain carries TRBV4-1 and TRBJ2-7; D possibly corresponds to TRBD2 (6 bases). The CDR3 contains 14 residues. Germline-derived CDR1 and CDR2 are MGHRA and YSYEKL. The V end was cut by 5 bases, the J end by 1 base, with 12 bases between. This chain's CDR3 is CASSLRDFSYEQYF. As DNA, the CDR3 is TGCGCCAGCAGCTTAAGGGACTTTTCCTACGAGCAGTACTTC.

In DNA form, the CDR3 reads TGTGCCAGCAGCTTAGGGGTAACCTCTGGAAACACCATATATTTT. This codes for CASSLGVTSGNTIYF. The chain links TRBV7-8 to TRBJ1-3; D is unresolved. Between the trimmed V and J ends, which lost 1 base and 0 bases, there was a span of 7 bases. Germline V gene data show CDR1 as SGHVS and CDR2 as FQNEAQ. The CDR3 is 15 residues long. Full variable domain (missing parts from reference TRBV7-8 and TRBJ1-3): GAGVSQSPRYKVAKRGQDVALRCDPISGHVSLFWYQQALGQGPEFLTYFQNEAQLDKSGLPSDRFFAERPEGSVSTLKIQRTQQEDSAVYLCASSLGVTSGNTIYFGEGSWLTVV.

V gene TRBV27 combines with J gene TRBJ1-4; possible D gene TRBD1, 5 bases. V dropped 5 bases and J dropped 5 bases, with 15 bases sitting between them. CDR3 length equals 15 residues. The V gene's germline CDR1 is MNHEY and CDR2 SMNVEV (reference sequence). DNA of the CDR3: TGTGCCAGCAGTCCCTTGGGGGGGGTGAATGAAAAACTGTTTTTT. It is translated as CASSPLGGVNEKLFF.

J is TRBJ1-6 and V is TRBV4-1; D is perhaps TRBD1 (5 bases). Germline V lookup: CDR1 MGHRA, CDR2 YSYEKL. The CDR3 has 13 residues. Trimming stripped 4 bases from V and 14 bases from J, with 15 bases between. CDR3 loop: CASSRAPGGSLHF. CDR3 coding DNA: TGCGCCAGCAGCCGAGCCCCCGGGGGGTCCCTCCACTTT.

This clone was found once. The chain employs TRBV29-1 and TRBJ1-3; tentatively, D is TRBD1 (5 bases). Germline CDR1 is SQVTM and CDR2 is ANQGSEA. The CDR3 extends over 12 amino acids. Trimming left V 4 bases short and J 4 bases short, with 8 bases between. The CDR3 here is CSVGQTGNTIYF. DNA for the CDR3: TGCAGCGTTGGACAGACGGGAAACACCATATATTTT.

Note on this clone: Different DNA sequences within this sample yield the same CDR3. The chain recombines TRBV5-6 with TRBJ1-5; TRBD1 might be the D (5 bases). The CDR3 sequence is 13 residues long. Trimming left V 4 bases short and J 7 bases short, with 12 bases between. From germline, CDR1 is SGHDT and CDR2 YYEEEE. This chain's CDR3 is CASSLGQGQPQHF. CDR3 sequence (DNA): TGTGCCAGCAGCCTGGGGCAGGGACAGCCCCAGCATTTT.

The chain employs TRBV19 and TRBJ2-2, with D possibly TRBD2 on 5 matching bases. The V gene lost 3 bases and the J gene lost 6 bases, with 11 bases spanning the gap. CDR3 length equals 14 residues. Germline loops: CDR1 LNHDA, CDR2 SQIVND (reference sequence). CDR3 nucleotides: TGTGCCAGTAGTATCTGGGAGAGGTCCGGGGAGCTGTTTTTT. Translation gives CASSIWERSGELFF.

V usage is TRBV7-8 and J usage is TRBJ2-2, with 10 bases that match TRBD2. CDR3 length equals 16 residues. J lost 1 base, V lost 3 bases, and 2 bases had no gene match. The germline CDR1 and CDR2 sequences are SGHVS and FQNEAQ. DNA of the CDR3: TGTGCCAGCAGCTTCCGACTAGCGGGGAACACCGGGGAGCTGTTTTTT. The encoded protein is CASSFRLAGNTGELFF. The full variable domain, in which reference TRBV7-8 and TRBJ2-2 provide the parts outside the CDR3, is GAGVSQSPRYKVAKRGQDVALRCDPISGHVSLFWYQQALGQGPEFLTYFQNEAQLDKSGLPSDRFFAERPEGSVSTLKIQRTQQEDSAVYLCASSFRLAGNTGELFFGEGSRLTVL.

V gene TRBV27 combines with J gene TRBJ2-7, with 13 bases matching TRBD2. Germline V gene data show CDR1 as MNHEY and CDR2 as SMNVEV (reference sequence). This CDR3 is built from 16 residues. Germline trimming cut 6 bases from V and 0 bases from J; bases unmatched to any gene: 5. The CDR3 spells CASRGTSGTLSYEQYF. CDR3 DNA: TGTGCCAGCAGGGGGACTAGCGGGACCCTCTCCTACGAGCAGTACTTC.

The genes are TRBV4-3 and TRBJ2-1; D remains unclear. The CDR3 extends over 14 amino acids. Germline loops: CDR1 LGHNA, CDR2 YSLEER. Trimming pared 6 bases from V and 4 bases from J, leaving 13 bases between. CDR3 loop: CASRQTYRYNEQFF. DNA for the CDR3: TGCGCCAGCAGACAAACCTACAGATACAATGAGCAGTTCTTC.

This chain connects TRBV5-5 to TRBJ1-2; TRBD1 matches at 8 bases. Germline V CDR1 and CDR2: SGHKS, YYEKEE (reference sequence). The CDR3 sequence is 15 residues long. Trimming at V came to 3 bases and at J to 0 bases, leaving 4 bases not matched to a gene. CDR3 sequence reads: CASSSPGQANYGYTF. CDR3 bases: TGTGCCAGCAGCTCCCCGGGACAGGCTAACTATGGCTACACCTTC.

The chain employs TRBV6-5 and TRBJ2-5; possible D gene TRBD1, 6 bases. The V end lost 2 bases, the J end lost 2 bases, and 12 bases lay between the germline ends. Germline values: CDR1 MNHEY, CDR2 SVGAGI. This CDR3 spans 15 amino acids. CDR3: CASSYAQGRQETQYF. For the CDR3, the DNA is TGTGCCAGCAGTTACGCCCAGGGGCGACAAGAGACCCAGTACTTC.

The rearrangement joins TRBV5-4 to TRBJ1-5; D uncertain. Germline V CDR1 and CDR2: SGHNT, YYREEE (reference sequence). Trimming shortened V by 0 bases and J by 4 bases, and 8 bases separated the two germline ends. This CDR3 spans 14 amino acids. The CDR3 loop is CASSLVGENQPQHF. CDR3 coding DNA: TGTGCCAGCAGCTTGGTAGGCGAAAATCAGCCCCAGCATTTT.

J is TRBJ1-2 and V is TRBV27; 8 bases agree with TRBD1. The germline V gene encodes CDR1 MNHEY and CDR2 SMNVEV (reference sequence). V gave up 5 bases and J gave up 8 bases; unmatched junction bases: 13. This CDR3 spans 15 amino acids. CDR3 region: CASSPKDRAWEGYTF. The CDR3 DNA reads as TGTGCCAGCAGTCCCAAGGACAGGGCATGGGAAGGCTACACCTTC.

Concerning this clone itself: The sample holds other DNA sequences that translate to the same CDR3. The CDR3 loop is CASSLGSAYEQYF. The DNA for the CDR3 is TGTGCCAGCAGCTTGGGGTCGGCTTACGAGCAGTACTTC. The J gene is TRBJ2-7, the V gene TRBV5-4; no clear D. V dropped 0 bases and J dropped 4 bases, with 8 bases sitting between them. CDR1 is SGHNT, CDR2 YYREEE, per germline (reference sequence). The CDR3 loop spans 13 amino acids.

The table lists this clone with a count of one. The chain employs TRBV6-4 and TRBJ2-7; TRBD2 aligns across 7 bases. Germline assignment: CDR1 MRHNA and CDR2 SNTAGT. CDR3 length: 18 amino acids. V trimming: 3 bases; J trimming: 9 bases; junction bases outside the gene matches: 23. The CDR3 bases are TGTGCCAGCAGTGAAAGGCGGGGGACTTCTATTATCCTACGAGGGCAGTACTTC. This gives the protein CASSERRGTSIILRGQYF.

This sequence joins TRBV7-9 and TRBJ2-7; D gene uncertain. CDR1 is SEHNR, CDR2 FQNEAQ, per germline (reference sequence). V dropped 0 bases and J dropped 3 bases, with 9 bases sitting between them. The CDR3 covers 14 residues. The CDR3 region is CASSLASGFYEQYF. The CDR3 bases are TGTGCCAGCAGCTTAGCCTCAGGTTTCTACGAGCAGTACTTC. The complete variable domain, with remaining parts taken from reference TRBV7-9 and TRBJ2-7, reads DTGVSQNPRHKITKRGQNVTFRCDPISEHNRLYWYRQTLGQGPEFLTYFQNEAQLEKSRLLSDRFSAERPKGSFSTLEIQRTEQGDSAMYLCASSLASGFYEQYFGPGTRLTVT.

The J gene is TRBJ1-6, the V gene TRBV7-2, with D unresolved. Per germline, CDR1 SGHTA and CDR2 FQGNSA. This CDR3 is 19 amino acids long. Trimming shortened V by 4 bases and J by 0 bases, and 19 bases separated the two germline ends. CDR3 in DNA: TGTGCCAGCAGCTCGGACTGGGAGTTTCTCAGCTCCTATAATTCACCCCTCCACTTT. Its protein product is CASSSDWEFLSSYNSPLHF.

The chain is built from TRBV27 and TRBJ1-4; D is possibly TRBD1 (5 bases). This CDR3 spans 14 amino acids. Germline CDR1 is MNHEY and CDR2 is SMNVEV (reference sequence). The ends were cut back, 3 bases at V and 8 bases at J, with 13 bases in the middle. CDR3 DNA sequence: TGTGCCAGCAGTTTCGGGGGAGGTGCCGAAAAACTGTTTTTT. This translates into CASSFGGGAEKLFF.

The CDR3 DNA is TGTGCCAGCAGTTCGGAGACTAGCGGCTCCTACAATGAGCAGTTCTTC. Protein sequence: CASSSETSGSYNEQFF. The V and J genes are TRBV27 and TRBJ2-1; 9 bases line up with TRBD2. Germline V CDR1 and CDR2: MNHEY, SMNVEV (reference sequence). The CDR3 runs to 16 residues. J was trimmed by 0 bases and V by 4 bases; bases with no gene match: 4.

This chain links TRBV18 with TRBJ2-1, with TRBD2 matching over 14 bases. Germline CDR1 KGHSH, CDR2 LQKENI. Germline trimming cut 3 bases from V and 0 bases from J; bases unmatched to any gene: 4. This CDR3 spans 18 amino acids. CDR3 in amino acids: CASSPGGTSGSSYNEQFF. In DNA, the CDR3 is TGTGCCAGCTCACCGGGGGGGACTAGCGGGAGCTCCTACAATGAGCAGTTCTTC.